Ten or more counts support the clone carrying this TCR beta chain. The data were taken from a study of T-cell memory formation after mild COVID-19. MiXCR, run by TCRdb on the 5' RACE reads, gives a single entry per CDR3 protein. This repertoire shows over 120,000 distinct CDR3 sequences, about 6.1% found once; its top ten account for approximately 2.2%. This TCR was sampled from an adult woman who had mild COVID-19 (a few samples of this study predate the infection). Cell type and time point are not known. Sequencing was done on a sample of PBMCs or a T cell subset sorted from them (not recorded which).

The CDR3 DNA reads TGTGCCAGCAGTTATACCGGTCGTGAGTACTTC. Translating gives CASSYTGREYF. This chain links TRBV6-5 with TRBJ2-7; D uncertain. Trimming shortened V by 3 bases and J by 11 bases, and 11 bases separated the two germline ends. Germline V lookup: CDR1 MNHEY, CDR2 SVGAGI. There are 11 residues in the CDR3.